The T cell receptor (beta chain) under discussion was sequenced for a study of neurological immune-mediated disorders. Study outcomes and limitations: There were no CDR3 amino acid sequences shared by expanded clones across subjects, a result suggesting private repertoires in all groups.

This clonotype was counted ten times or more. What it binds is unknown. From the 5' RACE reads, TCRdb called clonotypes with MiXCR, one entry per CDR3 protein. The profile covers around 64,000 distinct CDR3 sequences, with over 9.5% appearing a single time and 9.5% to 12% taken by the ten largest. The germline V gene has CDR1 LGHDT and CDR2 YNNKEL (reference sequence). Trimming cost V 1 base and J 8 bases, with 13 bases left between them. CDR3 length equals 14 residues. This receptor was identified in a woman aged 60-75 years with HTLV-1-associated myelopathy (HAM/TSP). The chain links TRBV3-1 to TRBJ2-3; a weak D match, TRBD2 (5 bases). Sequencing was performed on PBMCs. The CDR3 sequence: CASSQAAATVTQYF. The CDR3 DNA follows: TGTGCCAGCAGCCAAGCAGCGGCGACGGTTACGCAGTATTTT.